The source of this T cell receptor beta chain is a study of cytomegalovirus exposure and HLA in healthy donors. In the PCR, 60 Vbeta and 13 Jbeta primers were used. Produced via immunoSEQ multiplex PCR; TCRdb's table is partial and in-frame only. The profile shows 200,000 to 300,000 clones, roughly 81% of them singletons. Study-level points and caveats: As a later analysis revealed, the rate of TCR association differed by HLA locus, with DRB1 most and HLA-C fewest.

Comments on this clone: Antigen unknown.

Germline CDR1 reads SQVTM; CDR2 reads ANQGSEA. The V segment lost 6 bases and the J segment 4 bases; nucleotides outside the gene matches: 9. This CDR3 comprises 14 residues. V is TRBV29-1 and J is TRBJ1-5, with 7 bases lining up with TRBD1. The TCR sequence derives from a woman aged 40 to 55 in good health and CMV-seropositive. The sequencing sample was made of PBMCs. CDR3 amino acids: CSVGGAGGNQPQHF. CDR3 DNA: TGCAGCGTCGGGGGCGCAGGGGGGAATCAGCCCCAGCATTTT.